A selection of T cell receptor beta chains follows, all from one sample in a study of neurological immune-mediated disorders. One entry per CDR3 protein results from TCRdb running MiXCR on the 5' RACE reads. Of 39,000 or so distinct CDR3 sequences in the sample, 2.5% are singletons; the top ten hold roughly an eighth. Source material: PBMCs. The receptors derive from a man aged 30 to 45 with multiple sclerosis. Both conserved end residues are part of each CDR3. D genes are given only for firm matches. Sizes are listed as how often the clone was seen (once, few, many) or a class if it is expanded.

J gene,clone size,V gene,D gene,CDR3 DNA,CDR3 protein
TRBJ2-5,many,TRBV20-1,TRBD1,TGCAGTGCTGGACAGGTATTGGGGCAAGAGACCCAGTACTTC,CSAGQVLGQETQYF
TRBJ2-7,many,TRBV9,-,TGTGCCAGCAGCCCCTCCCCTCAAATCTACGAGCAGTACTTC,CASSPSPQIYEQYF
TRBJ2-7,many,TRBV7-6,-,TGTGCCAGCTCCCACCGGGGTGCCTACGAGCAGTACTTC,CASSHRGAYEQYF
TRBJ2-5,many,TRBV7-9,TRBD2,TGTGCCAGCAGCCGACAAGCGGGAGTAGAGACCCAGTACTTC,CASSRQAGVETQYF
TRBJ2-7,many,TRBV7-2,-,TGTGCCAGCAGCAAGCCCCCGCGCTACGAGCAGTACTTC,CASSKPPRYEQYF
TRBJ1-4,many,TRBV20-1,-,TGCAGTGCTAGAGGGCCTATTGAGACAACTAATGAAAAACTGTTTTTT,CSARGPIETTNEKLFF
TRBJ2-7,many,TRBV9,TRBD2,TGTGCCAGCAGCACTAGCGGGAGCTCCTACGAGCAGTACTTC,CASSTSGSSYEQYF
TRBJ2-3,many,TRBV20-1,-,TGCAGTGCTAGATCAAGCCGGGACCCGGCGGATACGCAGTATTTT,CSARSSRDPADTQYF
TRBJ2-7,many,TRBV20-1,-,TGCAGTGCTAGAGACGCCGCGACAGTTTACGAGCAGTACTTC,CSARDAATVYEQYF
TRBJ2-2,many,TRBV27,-,TGTGCCAGCAGGACCCTTCTGGGGGCCGGGGAGCTGTTTTTT,CASRTLLGAGELFF
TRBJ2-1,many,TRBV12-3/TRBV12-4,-,TGTGCCAGCAGTTTATCCAATGAGCAGTTCTTC,CASSLSNEQFF
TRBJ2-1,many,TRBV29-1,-,TGCAGCGTCGGGATCTCGGTGCGGGAGCAGTTCTTC,CSVGISVREQFF
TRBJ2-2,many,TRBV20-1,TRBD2,TGCAGTGCTAGAGACCCTCGGACTAGCGGGGGGATGAACACCGGGGAGCTGTTTTTT,CSARDPRTSGGMNTGELFF
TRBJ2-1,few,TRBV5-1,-,TGCGCCAGCAGCTTCCAGAGGAATGAGCAGTTCTTC,CASSFQRNEQFF
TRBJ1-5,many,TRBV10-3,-,TGTGCCATCAGTGACAGGGGCGGCAATCAGCCCCAGCATTTT,CAISDRGGNQPQHF
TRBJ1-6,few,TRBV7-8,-,TGTGCCAGCAGCAGCACACGGTTTGTGCGTAATTCACCCCTCCACTTT,CASSSTRFVRNSPLHF